These T cell receptor beta chains were read from a single sample in a study of monozygotic twins with inflammatory bowel disease. Following a re-call of the 5' RACE reads, TCRdb has one entry per CDR3 protein and lacks DNA. The sample totals 140,000 to 150,000 distinct CDR3 sequences. Sequencing was performed on blood. The receptors here all came from a human donor with ulcerative colitis or Crohn's disease, or a healthy co-twin of an affected twin (not recorded which). The CDR3 runs from the conserved cysteine through the conserved F or W. Each record gives: CDR3 length, V gene, J gene, CDR3 protein.

CDR3 length: 14; V gene: TRBV7-3; J gene: TRBJ1-1; CDR3 protein: CASSEGLEGTEAFF
CDR3 length: 17; V gene: TRBV5-5; J gene: TRBJ2-4; CDR3 protein: CASSVGQGASAKNIQYF
CDR3 length: 14; V gene: TRBV27; J gene: TRBJ1-1; CDR3 protein: CASSWQGRSTEAFF
CDR3 length: 15; V gene: TRBV10-3; J gene: TRBJ2-2; CDR3 protein: CAIRTSGSVPGELIF
CDR3 length: 14; V gene: TRBV4-3; J gene: TRBJ1-6; CDR3 protein: CASSPQPGDPPLHF
CDR3 length: 14; V gene: TRBV10-1; J gene: TRBJ1-2; CDR3 protein: CASRAAVGAFFNTF
CDR3 length: 16; V gene: TRBV7-3; J gene: TRBJ1-1; CDR3 protein: CASSFRTENMNTEAFF
CDR3 length: 13; V gene: TRBV3-1; J gene: TRBJ2-7; CDR3 protein: CASSGRPEIAQYF
CDR3 length: 13; V gene: TRBV29-1; J gene: TRBJ1-1; CDR3 protein: CSVDLRQGTEAFF
CDR3 length: 14; V gene: TRBV6-2/TRBV6-3; J gene: TRBJ2-2; CDR3 protein: CASSSQGLAGELFF
CDR3 length: 14; V gene: TRBV28; J gene: TRBJ2-1; CDR3 protein: CASSFVAGDNEQFF
CDR3 length: 16; V gene: TRBV24-1; J gene: TRBJ1-2; CDR3 protein: CATRDPTGEAYSGYTF
CDR3 length: 14; V gene: TRBV6-2/TRBV6-3; J gene: TRBJ2-3; CDR3 protein: CASSLLLEADTQYF
CDR3 length: 13; V gene: TRBV5-6; J gene: TRBJ2-7; CDR3 protein: CASSLGTSFEQYF
CDR3 length: 18; V gene: TRBV6-5; J gene: TRBJ2-6; CDR3 protein: CASSYQTGAFSGANVLTF
CDR3 length: 15; V gene: TRBV12-3/TRBV12-4; J gene: TRBJ2-1; CDR3 protein: CASSRTSGSGDEQFF
CDR3 length: 17; V gene: TRBV27; J gene: TRBJ2-1; CDR3 protein: CASSLSGPGSRYNEQFF
CDR3 length: 12; V gene: TRBV6-6; J gene: TRBJ2-7; CDR3 protein: CASSDRGSEQYF
CDR3 length: 14; V gene: TRBV29-1; J gene: TRBJ2-1; CDR3 protein: CSVAGTSSYNEQFF
CDR3 length: 15; V gene: TRBV29-1; J gene: TRBJ1-2; CDR3 protein: CSVEAPRQGTYGYTF
CDR3 length: 13; V gene: TRBV20-1; J gene: TRBJ2-3; CDR3 protein: CSAPTIGRDTQYF
CDR3 length: 14; V gene: TRBV16; J gene: TRBJ2-1; CDR3 protein: CASSQPGVNNEQFF
CDR3 length: 14; V gene: TRBV5-1; J gene: TRBJ1-1; CDR3 protein: CASSLNVLSTDPIF
CDR3 length: 14; V gene: TRBV6-1; J gene: TRBJ2-1; CDR3 protein: CASSEAGAGGEQFF
CDR3 length: 15; V gene: TRBV4-3; J gene: TRBJ2-3; CDR3 protein: CASSQDRTGTDTQYF
CDR3 length: 15; V gene: TRBV25-1; J gene: TRBJ2-3; CDR3 protein: CASRTGTASTDTQYF
CDR3 length: 18; V gene: TRBV6-5; J gene: TRBJ1-1; CDR3 protein: CASSYFSGGRPNVAEAFF
CDR3 length: 14; V gene: TRBV5-1; J gene: TRBJ2-1; CDR3 protein: CASSPQGLANEQFF
CDR3 length: 15; V gene: TRBV6-1; J gene: TRBJ2-7; CDR3 protein: CASSPNRGQSYEQYF
CDR3 length: 16; V gene: TRBV5-1; J gene: TRBJ1-1; CDR3 protein: CASSRQLQGVDTEAFF
CDR3 length: 15; V gene: TRBV5-1; J gene: TRBJ2-1; CDR3 protein: CASSLAGTGYNEQFF
CDR3 length: 14; V gene: TRBV20-1; J gene: TRBJ1-2; CDR3 protein: CSARRTGINYGYTF
CDR3 length: 16; V gene: TRBV7-2; J gene: TRBJ2-3; CDR3 protein: CASSRLAGGETDTQYF
CDR3 length: 15; V gene: TRBV6-5; J gene: TRBJ2-1; CDR3 protein: CASSYSGTDYNEQFF
CDR3 length: 17; V gene: TRBV7-3; J gene: TRBJ2-3; CDR3 protein: CASSFLSSGGRTDTQYF
CDR3 length: 13; V gene: TRBV3-1; J gene: TRBJ1-4; CDR3 protein: CASSQAGLEKLFF
CDR3 length: 15; V gene: TRBV6-5; J gene: TRBJ2-4; CDR3 protein: CASSTTEIAKNIQYF
CDR3 length: 15; V gene: TRBV9; J gene: TRBJ2-3; CDR3 protein: CASSKDARGPDTQYF
CDR3 length: 16; V gene: TRBV7-9; J gene: TRBJ2-5; CDR3 protein: CASSSPRGQMEETQYF
CDR3 length: 13; V gene: TRBV29-1; J gene: TRBJ1-5; CDR3 protein: CSVGGGMGQPQHF
CDR3 length: 13; V gene: TRBV7-3; J gene: TRBJ1-2; CDR3 protein: CASSLTLGDGYTF
CDR3 length: 15; V gene: TRBV2; J gene: TRBJ2-7; CDR3 protein: CASSVFQGQGYEQYF
CDR3 length: 15; V gene: TRBV7-9; J gene: TRBJ2-7; CDR3 protein: CASSHRDRGSYEQYF
CDR3 length: 15; V gene: TRBV20-1; J gene: TRBJ2-1; CDR3 protein: CSAGRTAPTMNEQFF
CDR3 length: 16; V gene: TRBV30; J gene: TRBJ2-3; CDR3 protein: CAWSVGGSLFTDTQYF